These T cell receptor beta chains were read from a single sample in a study of T-cell memory formation after mild COVID-19. Each CDR3 protein gets one entry after TCRdb re-called the 5' RACE reads with MiXCR. In the table there are under 550,000 distinct CDR3 sequences, roughly 20% of which are singletons. The material sequenced was PBMCs or a T cell subset sorted from them (not recorded which). Source of these receptors: an adult woman who had mild COVID-19 (a few samples of this study predate the infection). Cell type and time point are not known. The CDR3 runs from the conserved cysteine through the conserved F or W. A D gene is named only where the DNA matches it firmly. A row's size may be missing; if present it is once, few, many or a size class.

cdr3_aa: CASSFGTSSRYNEQFF
cdr3_nt: TGTGCCAGCAGCTTCGGGACTAGCAGTAGGTACAATGAGCAGTTCTTC
clone_size: few
cdr3_length: 16
v_call: TRBV7-3
d_call: TRBD2
j_call: TRBJ2-1

cdr3_aa: CASSWGTGEKLFF
cdr3_nt: TGTGCCAGCAGCTGGGGGACAGGCGAAAAACTGTTTTTT
clone_size: -
cdr3_length: 13
v_call: TRBV5-6
d_call: TRBD1
j_call: TRBJ1-4

cdr3_aa: CASSPNPGTKLINEQFF
cdr3_nt: TGTGCCAGCTCACCAAATCCCGGGACCAAGCTTATCAATGAGCAGTTCTTC
clone_size: few
cdr3_length: 17
v_call: TRBV18
d_call: -
j_call: TRBJ2-1

cdr3_aa: CASKRTSGSSGELFF
cdr3_nt: TGTGCCAGCAAACGGACTAGCGGGAGCAGCGGGGAGCTGTTTTTT
clone_size: few
cdr3_length: 15
v_call: TRBV6-4
d_call: TRBD2
j_call: TRBJ2-2

cdr3_aa: CASSYFVRAEQYF
cdr3_nt: TGTGCCAGCAGTTACTTCGTCCGGGCCGAGCAGTACTTC
clone_size: few
cdr3_length: 13
v_call: TRBV6-5
d_call: -
j_call: TRBJ2-7

cdr3_aa: CASSQVSRDFASYNEQFF
cdr3_nt: TGTGCCAGCAGCCAAGTTAGCCGGGACTTCGCCTCCTACAATGAGCAGTTCTTC
clone_size: few
cdr3_length: 18
v_call: TRBV4-2
d_call: -
j_call: TRBJ2-1

cdr3_aa: CASSVLFSYEQYF
cdr3_nt: TGTGCCAGCAGTGTCCTCTTCTCCTACGAGCAGTACTTC
clone_size: few
cdr3_length: 13
v_call: TRBV2
d_call: -
j_call: TRBJ2-7

cdr3_aa: CASSPGQSSSYNEQFF
cdr3_nt: TGCGCCAGCAGCCCCGGACAGTCGAGCTCCTACAATGAGCAGTTCTTC
clone_size: -
cdr3_length: 16
v_call: TRBV5-1
d_call: -
j_call: TRBJ2-1

cdr3_aa: CSARPRSSSYNSPLHF
cdr3_nt: TGCAGTGCTAGGCCTAGATCAAGCTCCTATAATTCACCCCTCCACTTT
clone_size: -
cdr3_length: 16
v_call: TRBV20-1
d_call: -
j_call: TRBJ1-6

cdr3_aa: CASSPGVAGTSGMETQYF
cdr3_nt: TGTGCCAGCAGCCCCGGGGTCGCCGGGACTAGCGGGATGGAGACCCAGTACTTC
clone_size: -
cdr3_length: 18
v_call: TRBV28
d_call: TRBD2
j_call: TRBJ2-5

cdr3_aa: CASRLTDGDTGELFF
cdr3_nt: TGCGCCAGCAGATTGACGGACGGCGACACCGGGGAGCTGTTTTTT
clone_size: -
cdr3_length: 15
v_call: TRBV5-1
d_call: -
j_call: TRBJ2-2

cdr3_aa: CSARGDRMNTEAFF
cdr3_nt: TGCAGTGCCAGAGGGGACAGGATGAACACTGAAGCTTTCTTT
clone_size: -
cdr3_length: 14
v_call: TRBV20-1
d_call: TRBD1
j_call: TRBJ1-1

cdr3_aa: CASSFGRSGDEQYF
cdr3_nt: TGTGCCAGCAGCTTTGGCCGATCCGGGGACGAGCAGTACTTC
clone_size: -
cdr3_length: 14
v_call: TRBV5-6
d_call: -
j_call: TRBJ2-7

cdr3_aa: CASSFQGTYNSPLHF
cdr3_nt: TGCGCCAGCAGCTTCCAGGGGACCTATAATTCACCCCTCCACTTT
clone_size: -
cdr3_length: 15
v_call: TRBV5-1
d_call: -
j_call: TRBJ1-6

cdr3_aa: CASSWGTSGSSYEQYF
cdr3_nt: TGCGCCAGCAGCTGGGGGACTAGCGGAAGCTCCTACGAGCAGTACTTC
clone_size: few
cdr3_length: 16
v_call: TRBV5-1
d_call: TRBD2
j_call: TRBJ2-7

cdr3_aa: CASSLNRGPPTGELFF
cdr3_nt: TGTGCCAGCAGCCTGAACAGGGGGCCACCCACCGGGGAGCTGTTTTTT
clone_size: -
cdr3_length: 16
v_call: TRBV12-3/TRBV12-4
d_call: TRBD1
j_call: TRBJ2-2

cdr3_aa: CASSIGSGPNEQFF
cdr3_nt: TGTGCCAGTAGTATAGGTAGCGGGCCCAATGAGCAGTTCTTC
clone_size: -
cdr3_length: 14
v_call: TRBV19
d_call: TRBD2
j_call: TRBJ2-1

cdr3_aa: CSVRERGKPYEQYF
cdr3_nt: TGCAGCGTTCGTGAGCGGGGGAAACCCTACGAGCAGTACTTC
clone_size: few
cdr3_length: 14
v_call: TRBV29-1
d_call: TRBD2
j_call: TRBJ2-7

cdr3_aa: CASSSPGGWNSPLHF
cdr3_nt: TGTGCCAGCAGCTCCCCCGGTGGCTGGAATTCACCCCTCCACTTT
clone_size: -
cdr3_length: 15
v_call: TRBV5-4
d_call: -
j_call: TRBJ1-6

cdr3_aa: CASSLQTETQYF
cdr3_nt: TGTGCCAGCAGCTTACAAACAGAGACCCAGTACTTC
clone_size: -
cdr3_length: 12
v_call: TRBV5-6
d_call: -
j_call: TRBJ2-5

cdr3_aa: CASSLGHTNTEAFF
cdr3_nt: TGTGCCAGCAGCTTAGGGCACACGAACACTGAAGCTTTCTTT
clone_size: many
cdr3_length: 14
v_call: TRBV7-9
d_call: -
j_call: TRBJ1-1

cdr3_aa: CASSYSSIYNEQFF
cdr3_nt: TGTGCCAGCAGTTACTCGTCAATCTACAATGAGCAGTTCTTC
clone_size: many
cdr3_length: 14
v_call: TRBV6-2/TRBV6-3
d_call: -
j_call: TRBJ2-1

cdr3_aa: CSARTGRSYEQYF
cdr3_nt: TGCAGTGCTAGGACAGGGAGGTCCTACGAGCAGTACTTC
clone_size: few
cdr3_length: 13
v_call: TRBV20-1
d_call: -
j_call: TRBJ2-7

cdr3_aa: CSARDLTEAFF
cdr3_nt: TGCAGTGCTAGAGATCTGACTGAAGCTTTCTTT
clone_size: few
cdr3_length: 11
v_call: TRBV20-1
d_call: -
j_call: TRBJ1-1

cdr3_aa: CASTPDSTYNEQFF
cdr3_nt: TGTGCCAGTACCCCTGACAGTACCTACAATGAGCAGTTCTTC
clone_size: -
cdr3_length: 14
v_call: TRBV19
d_call: -
j_call: TRBJ2-1